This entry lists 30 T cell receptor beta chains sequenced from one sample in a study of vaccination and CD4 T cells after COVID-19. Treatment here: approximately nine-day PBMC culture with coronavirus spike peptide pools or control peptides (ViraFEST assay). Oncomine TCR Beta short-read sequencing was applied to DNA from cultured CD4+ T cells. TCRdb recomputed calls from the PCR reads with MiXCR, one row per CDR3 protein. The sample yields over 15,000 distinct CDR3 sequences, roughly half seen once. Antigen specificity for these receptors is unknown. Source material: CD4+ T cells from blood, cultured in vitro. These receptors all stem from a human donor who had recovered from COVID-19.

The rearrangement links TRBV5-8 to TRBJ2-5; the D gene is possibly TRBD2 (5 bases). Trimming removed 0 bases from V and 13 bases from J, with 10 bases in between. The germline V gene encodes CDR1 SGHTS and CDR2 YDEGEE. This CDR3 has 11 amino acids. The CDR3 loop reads CASSLEGLLYF. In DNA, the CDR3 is TGTGCCAGCAGCTTGGAAGGACTCCTGTACTTC. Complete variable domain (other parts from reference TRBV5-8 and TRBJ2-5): EAGVTQSPTHLIKTRGQQATLRCSPISGHTSVYWYQQALGLGLQFLLWYDEGEERNRGNFPPRFSGRQFPNYSSELNVNALELEDSALYLCASSLEGLLYFGPGTRLLVL.

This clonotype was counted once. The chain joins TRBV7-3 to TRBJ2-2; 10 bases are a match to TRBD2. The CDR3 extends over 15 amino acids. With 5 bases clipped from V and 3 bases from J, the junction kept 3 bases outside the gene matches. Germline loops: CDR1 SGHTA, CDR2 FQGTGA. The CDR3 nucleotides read TGTGCCAGCAGCCCGGGACTAGCGCACACCGGGGAGCTGTTTTTT. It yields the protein CASSPGLAHTGELFF.

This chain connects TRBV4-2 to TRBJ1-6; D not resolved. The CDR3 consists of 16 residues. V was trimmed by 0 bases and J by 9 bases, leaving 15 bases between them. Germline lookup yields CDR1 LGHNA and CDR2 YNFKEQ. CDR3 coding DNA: TGTGCCAGCAGCCAAGATTTGAGCCTGGTTAGTTCACCCCTCCACTTT. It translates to CASSQDLSLVSSPLHF.

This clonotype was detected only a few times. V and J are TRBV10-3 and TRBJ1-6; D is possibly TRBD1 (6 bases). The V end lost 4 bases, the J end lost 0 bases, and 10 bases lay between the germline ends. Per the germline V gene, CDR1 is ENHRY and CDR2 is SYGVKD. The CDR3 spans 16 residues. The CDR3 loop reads CAISVGGSSYNSPLHF. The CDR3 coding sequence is TGTGCCATCAGTGTCGGGGGCTCCTCCTATAATTCACCCCTCCACTTT.

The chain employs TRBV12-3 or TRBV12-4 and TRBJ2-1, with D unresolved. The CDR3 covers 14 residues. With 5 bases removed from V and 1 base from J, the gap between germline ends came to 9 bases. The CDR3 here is CASSGLRSYNEQFF. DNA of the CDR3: TGTGCCAGCAGTGGTTTGAGGTCCTACAATGAGCAGTTCTTC.

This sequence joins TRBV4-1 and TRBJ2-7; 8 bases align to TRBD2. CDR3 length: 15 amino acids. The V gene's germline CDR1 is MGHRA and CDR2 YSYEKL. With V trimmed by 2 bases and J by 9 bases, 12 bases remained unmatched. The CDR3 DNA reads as TGCGCCAGCAGCCAACGGCCGGGACTAGATTTGTGGCAGTACTTC. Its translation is CASSQRPGLDLWQYF.

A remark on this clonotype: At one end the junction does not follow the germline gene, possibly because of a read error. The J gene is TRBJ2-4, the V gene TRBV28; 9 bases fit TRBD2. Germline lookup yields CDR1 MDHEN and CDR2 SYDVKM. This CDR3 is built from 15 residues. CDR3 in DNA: TGTGCCAGCAGGGGGATGGGACTAGCCAATAACATTCAGTACTTC. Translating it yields CASRGMGLANNIQYF.

The CDR3 region is CAISDFQYTDTQYF. The CDR3 nucleotides are TGTGCCATCAGTGATTTCCAGTACACAGATACGCAGTATTTT. The genes are TRBV10-3 and TRBJ2-3; D remains unclear. Germline CDR1 is ENHRY and CDR2 is SYGVKD. V dropped 3 bases and J dropped 2 bases, with 9 bases sitting between them. The CDR3 spans 14 residues.

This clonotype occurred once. CDR3: CASSSPYREPDGYTF. In DNA form, the CDR3 reads TGTGCCAGCAGTTCCCCCTATCGGGAACCCGATGGCTACACCTTC. The rearrangement uses TRBV5-4 and TRBJ1-2; D not certain. The V gene's germline CDR1 is SGHNT and CDR2 YYREEE (reference sequence). This CDR3 region has 15 residues. V was shortened by 5 bases and J by 6 bases, with 20 bases between the two germline ends.

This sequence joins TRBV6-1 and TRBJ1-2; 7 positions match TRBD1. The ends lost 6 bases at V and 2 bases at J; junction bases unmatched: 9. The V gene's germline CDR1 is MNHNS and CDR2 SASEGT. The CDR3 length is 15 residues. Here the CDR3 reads CASRKDRTPNYGYTF. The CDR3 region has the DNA TGTGCCAGCAGAAAGGACAGGACTCCGAACTATGGCTACACCTTC.

The chain's CDR3 is CASSEPRDRDVETQYF. The CDR3 nucleotides read TGTGCCAGCAGTGAACCTCGGGACAGGGACGTCGAGACCCAGTACTTC. This chain connects TRBV6-1 to TRBJ2-5, with 9 bases lining up with TRBD1. V dropped 2 bases and J dropped 5; count of bases not matched to a gene: 9. The CDR3 covers 16 residues. The germline CDR1 and CDR2 sequences are MNHNS and SASEGT.

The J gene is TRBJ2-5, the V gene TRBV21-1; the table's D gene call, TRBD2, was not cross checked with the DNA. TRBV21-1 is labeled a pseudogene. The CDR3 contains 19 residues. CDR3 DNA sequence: TGTGCCAGCAGCAAAACGGCAGGGGAGGGGCCCAGAAGCCAAGAGACCCAGTACTTC. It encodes CASSKTAGEGPRSQETQYF.

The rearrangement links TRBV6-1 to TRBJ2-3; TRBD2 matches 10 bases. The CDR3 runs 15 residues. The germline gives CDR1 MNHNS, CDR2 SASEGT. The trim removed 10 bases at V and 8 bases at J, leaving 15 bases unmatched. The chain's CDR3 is CATSLASGGHTTQYF. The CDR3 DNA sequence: TGTGCCACCTCCCTCGCTAGCGGGGGTCACACTACGCAGTATTTT.

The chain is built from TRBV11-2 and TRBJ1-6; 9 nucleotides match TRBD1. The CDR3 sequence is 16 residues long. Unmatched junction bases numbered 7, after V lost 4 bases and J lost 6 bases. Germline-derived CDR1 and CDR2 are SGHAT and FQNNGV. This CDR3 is CASSSSGQGSNSPLHF. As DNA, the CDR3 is TGTGCCAGCAGCTCTTCGGGACAGGGCTCTAATTCACCCCTCCACTTT.

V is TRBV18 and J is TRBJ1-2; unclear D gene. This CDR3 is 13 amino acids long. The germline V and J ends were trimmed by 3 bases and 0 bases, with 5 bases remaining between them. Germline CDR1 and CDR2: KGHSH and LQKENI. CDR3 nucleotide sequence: TGTGCCAGCTCACCGCAGGCTAACTATGGCTACACCTTC. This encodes CASSPQANYGYTF.

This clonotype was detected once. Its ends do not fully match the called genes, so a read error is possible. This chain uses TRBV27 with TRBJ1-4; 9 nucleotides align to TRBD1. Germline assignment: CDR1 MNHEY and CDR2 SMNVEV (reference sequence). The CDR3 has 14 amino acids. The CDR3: CAGSTRQGDEKLFF. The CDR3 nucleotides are TGTGCCGGCAGTACCCGACAGGGGGATGAAAAACTGTTTTTT.

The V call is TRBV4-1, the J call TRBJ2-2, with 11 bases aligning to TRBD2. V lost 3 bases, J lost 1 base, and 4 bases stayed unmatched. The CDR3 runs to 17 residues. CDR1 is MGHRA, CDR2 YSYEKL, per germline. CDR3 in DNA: TGCGCCAGCAGCCAGGCAACTAGCGGGAGGAACACCGGGGAGCTGTTTTTT. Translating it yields CASSQATSGRNTGELFF.

The CDR3 coding sequence is TGTGCCAGCGGGGGACTTGTGAACACTGAAGCTTTCTTT. Its translation is CASGGLVNTEAFF. This chain connects TRBV12-3 or TRBV12-4 to TRBJ1-1; a weak D match, TRBD1 (5 bases). The CDR3 contains 13 residues. V shed 8 bases and J shed 0 bases, with 10 bases lying between them.

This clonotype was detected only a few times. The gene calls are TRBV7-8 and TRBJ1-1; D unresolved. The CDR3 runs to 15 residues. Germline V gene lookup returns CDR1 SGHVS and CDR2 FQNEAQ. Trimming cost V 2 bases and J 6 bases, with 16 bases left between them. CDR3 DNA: TGTGCCAGCAGCTTACTCGGCTTCTCCGGGTCTGAAGCTTTCTTT. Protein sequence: CASSLLGFSGSEAFF.

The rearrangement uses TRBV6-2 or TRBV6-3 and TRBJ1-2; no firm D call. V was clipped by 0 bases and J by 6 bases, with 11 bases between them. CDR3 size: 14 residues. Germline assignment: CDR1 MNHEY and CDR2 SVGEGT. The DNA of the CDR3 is TGTGCCAGCAGTTACTCGTTCGGCCAGCATGGCTACACCTTC. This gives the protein CASSYSFGQHGYTF.

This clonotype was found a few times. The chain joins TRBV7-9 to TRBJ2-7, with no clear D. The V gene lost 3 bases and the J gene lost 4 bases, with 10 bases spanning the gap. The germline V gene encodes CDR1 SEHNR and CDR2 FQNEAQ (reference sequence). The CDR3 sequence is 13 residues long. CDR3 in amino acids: CASSFGPDYEQYF. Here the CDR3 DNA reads TGTGCCAGCAGCTTCGGCCCAGATTACGAGCAGTACTTC.

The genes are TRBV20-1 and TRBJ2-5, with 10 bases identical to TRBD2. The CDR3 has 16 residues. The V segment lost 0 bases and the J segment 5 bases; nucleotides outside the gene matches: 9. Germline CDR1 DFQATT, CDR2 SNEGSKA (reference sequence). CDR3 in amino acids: CSARDPASGRSETQYF. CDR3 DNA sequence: TGCAGTGCTAGAGATCCGGCTAGCGGGAGATCCGAGACCCAGTACTTC.

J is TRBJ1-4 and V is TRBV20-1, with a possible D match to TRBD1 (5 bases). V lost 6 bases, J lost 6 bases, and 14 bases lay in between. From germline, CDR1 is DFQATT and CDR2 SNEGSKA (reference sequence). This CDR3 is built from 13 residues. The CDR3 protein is CSAGAVEHEKLFF. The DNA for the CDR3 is TGCAGTGCCGGGGCAGTAGAGCATGAAAAACTGTTTTTT.

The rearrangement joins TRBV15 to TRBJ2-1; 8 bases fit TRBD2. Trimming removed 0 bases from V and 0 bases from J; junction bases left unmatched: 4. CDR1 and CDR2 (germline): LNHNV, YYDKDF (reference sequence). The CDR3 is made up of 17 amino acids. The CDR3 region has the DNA TGTGCCACCAGCAGAGATCTACTAGCGGACTCCTACAATGAGCAGTTCTTC. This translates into CATSRDLLADSYNEQFF.

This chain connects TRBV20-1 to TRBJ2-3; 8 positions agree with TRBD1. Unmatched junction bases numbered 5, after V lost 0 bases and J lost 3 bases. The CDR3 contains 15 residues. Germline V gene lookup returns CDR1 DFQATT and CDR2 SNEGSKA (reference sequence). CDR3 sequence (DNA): TGCAGTGCTAGAGATCGGACAGGGACAACAGATACGCAGTATTTT. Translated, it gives CSARDRTGTTDTQYF.

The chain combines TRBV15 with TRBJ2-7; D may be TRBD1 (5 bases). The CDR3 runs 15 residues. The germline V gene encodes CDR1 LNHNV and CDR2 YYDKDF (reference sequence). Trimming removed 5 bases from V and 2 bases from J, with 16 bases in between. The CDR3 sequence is CATSHGPRGAYEQYF. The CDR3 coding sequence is TGTGCCACCAGCCACGGACCAAGGGGCGCCTACGAGCAGTACTTC.

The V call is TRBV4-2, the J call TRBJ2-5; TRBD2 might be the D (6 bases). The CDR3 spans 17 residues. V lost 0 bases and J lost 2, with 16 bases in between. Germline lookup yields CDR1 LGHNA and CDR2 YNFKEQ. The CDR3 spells CASSQEPVTAGQETQYF. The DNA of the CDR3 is TGTGCCAGCAGCCAAGAGCCCGTAACCGCGGGGCAAGAGACCCAGTACTTC.

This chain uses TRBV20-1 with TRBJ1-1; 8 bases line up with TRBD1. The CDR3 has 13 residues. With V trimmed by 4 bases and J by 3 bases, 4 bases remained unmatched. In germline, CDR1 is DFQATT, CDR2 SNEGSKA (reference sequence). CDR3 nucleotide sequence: TGCAGTGCTACCACAGGGGGTGACACTGAAGCTTTCTTT. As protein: CSATTGGDTEAFF.

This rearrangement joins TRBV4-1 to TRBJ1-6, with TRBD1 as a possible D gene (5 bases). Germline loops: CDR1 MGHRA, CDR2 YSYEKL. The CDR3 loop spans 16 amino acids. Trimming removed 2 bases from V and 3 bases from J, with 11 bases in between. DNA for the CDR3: TGCGCCAGCAGCCAACAGCACGGGGGCTATAATTCACCCCTCCACTTT. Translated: CASSQQHGGYNSPLHF.

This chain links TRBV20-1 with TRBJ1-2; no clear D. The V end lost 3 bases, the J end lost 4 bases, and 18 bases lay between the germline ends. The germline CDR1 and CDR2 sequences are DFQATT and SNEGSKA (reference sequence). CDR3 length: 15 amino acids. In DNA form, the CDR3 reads TGCAGTGCTAGTCCCTGGACGGGCAGCAGCTATGGCTACACCTTC. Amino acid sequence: CSASPWTGSSYGYTF.